The 2 T cell receptor beta chains reported below all come from one sample, sequenced in a study of early T cells in non-severe SARS-CoV-2 infection. TCRdb re-analysed the 5' RACE reads in MiXCR, keeping a single row per CDR3 protein. The data contain 100,000 to 150,000 distinct CDR3 sequences, about 15% of them singletons. The specimen sequenced was whole blood. These receptors all stem from an adult who was a healthcare worker with PCR-confirmed SARS-CoV-2 infection or an uninfected control (not recorded which).

This clonotype was seen repeatedly, ten times or more. The chain employs TRBV7-3 and TRBJ2-2; 8 nucleotides agree with TRBD2. The germline V gene has CDR1 SGHTA and CDR2 FQGTGA. V was clipped by 5 bases and J by 4 bases; unmatched bases: 6. The CDR3 consists of 15 residues. CDR3 coding DNA: TGTGCCAGCAGCCTGACCGGGAGGGGCACCGGGGAGCTGTTTTTT. It translates to CASSLTGRGTGELFF.

This clonotype was found a few times. This chain connects TRBV29-1 to TRBJ1-1, with a tentative D call TRBD1 (5 bases). V was trimmed by 4 bases and J by 0 bases, leaving 6 bases between them. The CDR3 extends over 12 amino acids. Germline V gene lookup returns CDR1 SQVTM and CDR2 ANQGSEA. The CDR3 sequence is CSVGGVNTEAFF. The CDR3 DNA is TGCAGCGTTGGGGGGGTGAACACTGAAGCTTTCTTT.